These 27 T cell receptor beta chains were sequenced from one sample in a study of early T cells in non-severe SARS-CoV-2 infection. TCRdb reanalysed the 5' RACE reads using MiXCR and keeps one entry per CDR3 protein. In the table there are under 70,000 distinct CDR3 sequences, over 4.5% of which are singletons. The sample consisted of whole blood, taken at baseline. The receptors here all came from an adult who was a healthcare worker with PCR-confirmed SARS-CoV-2 infection or an uninfected control (not recorded which).

In its sample, this clonotype was seen a few times. This chain links TRBV6-4 with TRBJ2-1; D possibly corresponds to TRBD2 (7 bases). Germline lookup yields CDR1 MRHNA and CDR2 SNTAGT. The CDR3 spans 15 residues. Trimming left V 7 bases short and J 5 bases short, with 18 bases between. This CDR3 reads CASKRGGNYDNEQFF. DNA for the CDR3: TGTGCCAGCAAGAGGGGGGGGAATTATGACAATGAGCAGTTCTTC.

This chain uses TRBV15 with TRBJ1-6; the match to TRBD1 covers 7 bases. Germline lookup yields CDR1 LNHNV and CDR2 YYDKDF (reference sequence). The junction had 4 bases not matched to a gene; V was cut back by 0 bases and J by 5 bases. The CDR3 consists of 16 residues. CDR3 coding DNA: TGTGCCACCAGCAGAGAAGGGACAGAAAATAATTCACCCCTCCACTTT. Translating gives CATSREGTENNSPLHF. Based on the CDR3 plus reference TRBV15 and TRBJ1-6, the full variable domain is DAMVIQNPRYQVTQFGKPVTLSCSQTLNHNVMYWYQQKSSQAPKLLFHYYDKDFNNEADTPDNFQSRRPNTSFCFLDIRSPGLGDTAMYLCATSREGTENNSPLHFGNGTRLTVT.

This clonotype has ten or more counts. V usage is TRBV20-1 and J usage is TRBJ1-4; tentative D call: TRBD1 (5 bases). Trimming removed 4 bases at V and 8 bases at J, with 17 bases between. The germline gives CDR1 DFQATT, CDR2 SNEGSKA (reference sequence). This CDR3 region has 14 residues. The CDR3: CSATLPQSGEKLFF. The CDR3 coding sequence is TGCAGTGCTACCCTACCGCAGTCAGGGGAAAAACTGTTTTTT.

There are a few counts of this clonotype. The chain recombines TRBV7-2 with TRBJ2-7; 7 bases align to TRBD1. V was pared by 5 bases and J by 0 bases, with 4 bases of the junction left unmatched. This CDR3 contains 14 residues. Germline-derived CDR1 and CDR2 are SGHTA and FQGNSA. For the CDR3, the DNA is TGTGCCAGCAGCACCGGACAGGCCTCCTACGAGCAGTACTTC. Translation gives CASSTGQASYEQYF. The full variable domain, completed using reference TRBV7-2 and TRBJ2-7, is GAGVSQSPSNKVTEKGKDVELRCDPISGHTALYWYRQSLGQGLEFLIYFQGNSAPDKSGLPSDRFSAERTGGSVSTLTIQRTQQEDSAVYLCASSTGQASYEQYFGPGTRLTVT.

This clonotype was observed many times. The chain uses TRBV29-1 and TRBJ1-2; TRBD1 matches 10 bases. The ends lost 3 bases at V and 4 bases at J; junction bases unmatched: 5. The V gene's germline CDR1 is SQVTM and CDR2 ANQGSEA. This CDR3 has 14 residues. The chain's CDR3 is CSVDRGQGRYGYTF. DNA of the CDR3: TGCAGCGTTGATCGGGGACAGGGGCGCTATGGCTACACCTTC.

This clonotype was picked up many times. The V call is TRBV7-9, the J call TRBJ1-6; D unclear. Trimming pared 1 base from V and 6 bases from J, leaving 1 base between. CDR1 and CDR2 (germline): SEHNR, FQNEAQ (reference sequence). The CDR3 sequence is 12 residues long. CDR3 DNA sequence: TGTGCCAGCAGCTTAGTTAATTCACCCCTCCACTTT. Translated: CASSLVNSPLHF.

There are many counts of this clonotype. This chain connects TRBV10-3 to TRBJ1-1; 7 bases align to TRBD1. Germline V gene lookup returns CDR1 ENHRY and CDR2 SYGVKD. Unmatched junction bases numbered 6, after V lost 0 bases and J lost 5 bases. This CDR3 is 15 amino acids long. For the CDR3, the DNA is TGTGCCATCAGTGAGTCAGGGGGCAGTCGGACTGAAGCTTTCTTT. Translation gives CAISESGGSRTEAFF.

V and J are TRBV4-3 and TRBJ2-2, with D tentatively TRBD2 (6 bases). CDR3 length equals 17 residues. Trimming cost V 0 bases and J 2 bases, with 13 bases left between them. Germline V gives CDR1 LGHNA, CDR2 YSLEER. This CDR3 is CASSQDLGGLNTGELFF. DNA of the CDR3: TGCGCCAGCAGCCAAGATTTGGGGGGACTTAACACCGGGGAGCTGTTTTTT.

This clonotype was seen repeatedly, ten times or more. The chain carries TRBV13 and TRBJ2-3; TRBD2 matches at 9 bases. CDR3 size: 16 residues. V shed 2 bases, J shed 2 bases, and the junction held 5 bases outside the gene matches. Germline V gives CDR1 PRHDT, CDR2 FYEKMQ (reference sequence). The CDR3: CASSLLSGSPTDTQYF. The CDR3 region has the DNA TGTGCCAGCAGCTTACTTAGCGGGAGTCCCACAGATACGCAGTATTTT.

This clonotype was observed at least ten times. The V and J genes are TRBV6-6 and TRBJ1-1; possible D gene TRBD1, 5 bases. The CDR3 contains 16 residues. Germline V gene lookup returns CDR1 MNHNY and CDR2 SVGAGI (reference sequence). V shed 2 bases and J shed 3 bases, with 16 bases lying between them. This CDR3 reads CASSYPMTEIHTEAFF. Here the CDR3 DNA reads TGTGCCAGCAGTTACCCTATGACAGAGATCCACACTGAAGCTTTCTTT.

This clonotype is medium-sized. The J gene is TRBJ2-1, the V gene TRBV24-1; 8 bases are a match to TRBD2. The CDR3 sequence is 13 residues long. Looked up from germline, CDR1 is KGHDR and CDR2 is SFDVKD. V lost 6 bases and J lost 9; bases outside the gene matches: 6. CDR3 sequence reads: CATSLSGTAEQFF. The CDR3 nucleotides read TGTGCCACCAGTCTTAGCGGGACTGCTGAGCAGTTCTTC.

This clonotype was counted many times. J is TRBJ2-6 and V is TRBV4-3, with TRBD2 matching 14 bases. The CDR3 contains 20 residues. Germline CDR1 reads LGHNA; CDR2 reads YSLEER. V gave up 0 bases and J gave up 2 bases; unmatched junction bases: 6. The CDR3 here is CASSQDLRLAGGPGANVLTF. The DNA for the CDR3 is TGCGCCAGCAGCCAAGACCTGAGACTAGCGGGAGGGCCTGGGGCCAACGTCCTGACTTTC.

The table lists this clonotype with a few counts. J is TRBJ2-1 and V is TRBV20-1, with 12 bases aligning to TRBD2. The germline CDR1 and CDR2 sequences are DFQATT and SNEGSKA (reference sequence). V dropped 8 bases and J dropped 7; count of bases not matched to a gene: 6. This CDR3 is built from 13 residues. CDR3 bases: TGCAGTCTAGCGGGAGGGCCAGGGAATGAGCAGTTCTTC. Translated: CSLAGGPGNEQFF.

Many counts were recorded for this clonotype. CDR3 sequence reads: CATSLGQSNYGYTF. CDR3 bases: TGTGCCACCAGTTTGGGACAGTCTAACTATGGCTACACCTTC. The chain carries TRBV24-1 and TRBJ1-2, with 7 bases lining up with TRBD1. Germline-derived CDR1 and CDR2 are KGHDR and SFDVKD. This CDR3 has 14 residues. The V and J ends lost 6 bases and 0 bases, in that order; junction bases with no gene match: 3.

This sequence joins TRBV9 and TRBJ1-6, with D possibly TRBD1 on 5 matching bases. The CDR3 runs 16 residues. The V and J ends lost 4 bases and 9 bases respectively, with 20 bases between them. CDR1 is SGDLS, CDR2 YYNGEE, per germline. The CDR3 loop reads CASSPSGVQGISPLHF. The CDR3 DNA follows: TGTGCCAGCAGCCCAAGCGGGGTCCAGGGCATTTCACCCCTCCACTTT.

This clonotype was seen many times. The gene calls are TRBV5-1 and TRBJ2-4; a weak D match, TRBD2 (6 bases). Per the germline V gene, CDR1 is SGHRS and CDR2 is YFSETQ. Trimming pared 4 bases from V and 5 bases from J, leaving 16 bases between. The CDR3 has 15 residues. The CDR3 DNA reads TGCGCCAGCAGCCTCCTGTCACCGGGGGAAAACATTCAGTACTTC. Translated: CASSLLSPGENIQYF.

As for this clonotype: The junction and the germline gene differ at one end; a read error may be behind it. The chain carries TRBV7-2 and TRBJ2-5; perhaps TRBD1 as D (5 bases). This CDR3 spans 16 amino acids. In germline, CDR1 is SGHTA, CDR2 FQGNSA. In DNA form, the CDR3 reads TGTGCCAGCCGCTTAAACGACGGGTCCTGGGGCGAGACCCAGTACTTC. As protein: CASRLNDGSWGETQYF.

This clonotype was seen a handful of times. CDR3 region: CASSQPTGDGYEQYF. CDR3 DNA sequence: TGCGCCAGCAGCCAACCCACCGGGGACGGCTACGAGCAGTACTTC. V usage is TRBV4-1 and J usage is TRBJ2-7, with D possibly being TRBD1 or TRBD2 (5 bases each). This CDR3 spans 15 amino acids. Trimming took 2 bases from V and 3 from J, leaving 14 bases between them. The germline gives CDR1 MGHRA, CDR2 YSYEKL.

V gene TRBV7-2 combines with J gene TRBJ2-7, with TRBD1 identical over 8 bases. The CDR3 runs to 14 residues. From germline, CDR1 is SGHTA and CDR2 FQGNSA. V lost 5 bases, J lost 0 bases, and 3 bases stayed unmatched. Here the CDR3 reads CASSRTGNSYEQYF. The CDR3 DNA is TGTGCCAGCAGCCGGACAGGGAACTCCTACGAGCAGTACTTC.

This clonotype was observed many times. The CDR3 DNA follows: TGTGCCTTGGGACTAGCGGGAAGAGATACGCAGTATTTT. Translating it yields CALGLAGRDTQYF. V usage is TRBV30 and J usage is TRBJ2-3; TRBD2 aligns across 13 bases. The CDR3 extends over 13 amino acids. V was clipped by 7 bases and J by 5 bases; unmatched bases: 3. Germline-derived CDR1 and CDR2 are GTSNPN and SVGIG (reference sequence).

This clonotype was counted ten times or more. The chain has TRBV6-5 and TRBJ2-7; 7 bases are a match to TRBD2. Losses at the gene ends were 6 bases for V and 1 base for J; bases not matched to a gene: 6. Germline loops: CDR1 MNHEY, CDR2 SVGAGI. The CDR3 covers 14 residues. CDR3 amino acids: CASRRRELSYEQYF. CDR3 nucleotide sequence: TGTGCCAGCAGAAGGCGGGAGCTGTCCTACGAGCAGTACTTC.

This clonotype was detected many times. The V gene is TRBV5-4, the J gene TRBJ2-3, with a weak D call TRBD1 (7 bases). Trimming pared 10 bases from V and 3 bases from J, leaving 27 bases between. The CDR3 covers 17 residues. Germline CDR1 is SGHNT and CDR2 is YYREEE (reference sequence). The CDR3 region has the DNA TGTGCCCCCGCTAAAAGGAGGGGGCTTATCACGACAGATACGCAGTATTTT. It encodes CAPAKRRGLITTDTQYF.

The chain uses TRBV29-1 and TRBJ2-1; 8 positions agree with TRBD2. The ends lost 7 bases at V and 7 bases at J; junction bases unmatched: 6. CDR1 is SQVTM, CDR2 ANQGSEA, per germline. The CDR3 consists of 12 residues. This CDR3 reads CSAPTSANEQFF. CDR3 in DNA: TGCAGCGCCCCGACTAGCGCTAATGAGCAGTTCTTC.

The table lists this clonotype with many counts. The chain is built from TRBV20-1 and TRBJ2-1; D tentatively fits TRBD1 or TRBD2 (5 bases each). CDR3 length: 14 amino acids. From germline, CDR1 is DFQATT and CDR2 SNEGSKA (reference sequence). With 1 base removed from V and 5 bases from J, the gap between germline ends came to 12 bases. CDR3 bases: TGCAGTGCTAGAGGAGGGGCGGGTAACAATGAGCAGTTCTTC. Amino acids: CSARGGAGNNEQFF.

This clonotype was detected many times. The genes are TRBV25-1 and TRBJ2-2; D ambiguous. CDR1 is MGHDK, CDR2 SYGVNS, per germline. The CDR3 totals 13 residues. Trimming cost V 4 bases and J 5 bases, with 8 bases left between them. The CDR3 bases are TGTGCCAGCAGTGTTCCGTCGACCGGGGAGCTGTTTTTT. Translating gives CASSVPSTGELFF. The complete variable domain, with remaining parts taken from reference TRBV25-1 and TRBJ2-2, reads EADIYQTPRYLVIGTGKKITLECSQTMGHDKMYWYQQDPGMELHLIHYSYGVNSTEKGDLSSESTVSRIRTEHFPLTLESARPSHTSQYLCASSVPSTGELFFGEGSRLTVL.

This clonotype has a count of ten or more. The genes are TRBV11-2 and TRBJ2-5; D remains unclear. V was clipped by 5 bases and J by 2 bases, with 9 bases between them. The CDR3 is 13 amino acids. Germline-derived CDR1 and CDR2 are SGHAT and FQNNGV. CDR3 DNA sequence: TGTGCCAGCAGCGCAGGATCTCAAGAGACCCAGTACTTC. The encoded protein is CASSAGSQETQYF.

This clonotype was counted at least ten times. This sequence joins TRBV3-1 and TRBJ2-3, with 8 nucleotides matching TRBD2. Germline V gene data show CDR1 as LGHDT and CDR2 as YNNKEL (reference sequence). The CDR3 runs to 14 residues. Germline trimming cut 0 bases from V and 5 bases from J; bases unmatched to any gene: 1. CDR3 in amino acids: CASSQEAGGDTQYF. The CDR3 DNA reads TGTGCCAGCAGCCAAGAGGCGGGAGGAGATACGCAGTATTTT.